This section outlines one T cell receptor beta chain sequence together with its context. This sample was included in a study of T cell changes during pregnancy in multiple sclerosis. Clones were sequenced by immunoSEQ multiplex PCR, and TCRdb holds only the in-frame ones, with some missing. The sample has some 75,000 clones; about 95% are singletons. The sample consisted of peripheral blood, taken in the second trimester of pregnancy. The clonotype originates from a female donor with multiple sclerosis, enrolled in a pregnancy study.

CDR3 region: CASSGQGSGYEQYF. CDR3 sequence (DNA): TGTGCCAGCAGCGGACAGGGGTCGGGCTACGAGCAGTACTTC. The chain carries TRBV2 and TRBJ2-7; 9 nucleotides match TRBD1. CDR1 and CDR2 from the germline V gene are SNHLY and FYNNEI. The CDR3 is 14 residues long. The V gene end was trimmed by 6 bases and the J gene end by 3 bases; junction bases not matched to a gene: 6.